What follows are 18 T cell receptor beta chains derived from one specimen sequenced in a study of cytomegalovirus exposure and HLA in healthy donors. PCR used 60 Vbeta primers and 13 Jbeta primers. Sequencing used immunoSEQ multiplex PCR; TCRdb keeps in-frame clones, though not all of them. The sample consists of 80,000 to 100,000 clones, over 65% of them appearing once. What was sequenced was PBMCs. Every receptor here comes from a human donor in good health.

This clone has only one observation. The chain recombines TRBV7-8 with TRBJ2-5, with D possibly TRBD1 on 5 matching bases. The CDR3 contains 15 residues. Germline CDR1 and CDR2: SGHVS and FQNEAQ. The V and J ends lost 8 bases and 1 base respectively, with 17 bases between them. The CDR3 loop reads CASGRAGMPQETQYF. Written as DNA, the CDR3 is TGTGCCAGCGGTAGGGCAGGGATGCCCCAAGAGACCCAGTACTTC.

This chain uses TRBV6-1 with TRBJ2-1; the D gene is possibly TRBD1 (5 bases). The germline V gene has CDR1 MNHNS and CDR2 SASEGT. Trimming shortened V by 6 bases and J by 7 bases, and 13 bases separated the two germline ends. The CDR3 is 13 amino acids. The CDR3 is CASSQTVLNEQFF. The CDR3 nucleotides read TGTGCCAGCAGCCAGACAGTTTTAAATGAGCAGTTCTTC.

This rearrangement joins TRBV7-2 to TRBJ2-1, with a possible D match to TRBD1 (6 bases). The CDR3 has 13 residues. The ends were cut back, 1 base at V and 6 bases at J, with 7 bases in the middle. From germline, CDR1 is SGHTA and CDR2 FQGNSA. The CDR3 protein is CASSLEDSNEQFF. CDR3 in DNA: TGTGCCAGCAGCTTAGAGGACAGCAATGAGCAGTTCTTC.

This sequence joins TRBV7-2 and TRBJ2-5; no definite D call. Germline V lookup: CDR1 SGHTA, CDR2 FQGNSA. The CDR3 is made up of 13 amino acids. V lost 4 bases and J lost 9, with 15 bases in between. The CDR3 sequence: CASSSDSAESQYF. CDR3 DNA: TGTGCCAGCAGCTCCGATTCCGCTGAGTCCCAGTACTTC.

The chain has TRBV5-5 and TRBJ2-2; the D gene is possibly TRBD2 (7 bases). V lost 1 base, J lost 0 bases, and 13 bases lay in between. The CDR3 runs 17 residues. Germline CDR1 reads SGHKS; CDR2 reads YYEKEE (reference sequence). CDR3 in amino acids: CASSLSARGPNTGELFF. CDR3 in DNA: TGTGCCAGCAGCTTGTCCGCGCGGGGGCCGAACACCGGGGAGCTGTTTTTT.

The chain recombines TRBV7-8 with TRBJ2-3; TRBD2 matches at 12 bases. The CDR3 has 16 residues. The V segment lost 5 bases and the J segment 6 bases; nucleotides outside the gene matches: 9. The germline V gene has CDR1 SGHVS and CDR2 FQNEAQ. CDR3 DNA sequence: TGTGCCAGCAGCGCCGCCACTAGCGGGGGGTGGGATACGCAGTATTTT. Protein: CASSAATSGGWDTQYF.

The chain employs TRBV7-3 and TRBJ1-3, with 8 bases that match TRBD1. CDR1 and CDR2 (germline): SGHTA, FQGTGA. The CDR3 is 16 residues long. V trimming: 4 bases; J trimming: 2 bases; junction bases outside the gene matches: 7. The CDR3 reads CASSYGQGGPGNTIYF. For the CDR3, the DNA is TGTGCCAGCAGCTACGGACAGGGAGGTCCTGGAAACACCATATATTTT.

This chain uses TRBV7-7 with TRBJ2-1; 8 nucleotides line up with TRBD2. Looked up from germline, CDR1 is SSHAT and CDR2 is FNYEAQ (reference sequence). The ends lost 1 base at V and 8 bases at J; junction bases unmatched: 7. This CDR3 region has 15 residues. CDR3: CASSLEGTRTHEQFF. Here the CDR3 DNA reads TGTGCCAGCAGCTTAGAAGGGACTAGAACCCATGAGCAGTTCTTC.

The CDR3, as DNA: TGTGCCACCAGCAGAGATATGGGGACAGGCAACGTCCTGACTTTC. Translating gives CATSRDMGTGNVLTF. The chain links TRBV15 to TRBJ2-6, with 8 positions matching TRBD1. This CDR3 contains 15 residues. Germline CDR1 is LNHNV and CDR2 is YYDKDF (reference sequence). V was clipped by 0 bases and J by 9 bases; unmatched bases: 4.

This clone was seen a few times. This chain uses TRBV15 with TRBJ2-3; D might be TRBD2 (6 bases). Trimming shortened V by 3 bases and J by 2 bases, and 15 bases separated the two germline ends. CDR1 is LNHNV and CDR2 is YYDKDF in the germline V gene (reference sequence). The CDR3 is 16 amino acids. CDR3 coding DNA: TGTGCCACCAGCAGTTCTCGGGGAGGCCCCACAGATACGCAGTATTTT. Translation gives CATSSSRGGPTDTQYF.

The DNA of the CDR3 is TGTGCCAGCAGCGTAGACGGGTTCTCTGGAAACACCATATATTTT. The encoded protein is CASSVDGFSGNTIYF. The rearrangement links TRBV9 to TRBJ1-3, with unresolved D. Germline V CDR1 and CDR2: SGDLS, YYNGEE. The CDR3 has 15 amino acids. V gave up 0 bases and J gave up 0 bases, with 7 bases separating them.

The chain joins TRBV9 to TRBJ1-3; D is undetermined. This CDR3 has 13 amino acids. The germline gives CDR1 SGDLS, CDR2 YYNGEE. V was clipped by 3 bases and J by 0 bases, with 4 bases between them. The CDR3 sequence: CASSAFSGNTIYF. Here the CDR3 DNA reads TGTGCCAGCAGCGCCTTCTCTGGAAACACCATATATTTT.

The chain uses TRBV2 and TRBJ2-1, with TRBD2 matching over 8 bases. CDR1 and CDR2 (germline): SNHLY, FYNNEI. Trimming cost V 9 bases and J 5 bases; bases outside gene matches: 12. CDR3 size: 15 residues. CDR3 nucleotides: TGTGCCAGTGAAACCCTAGCGGGCGGAAACAATGAGCAGTTCTTC. This codes for CASETLAGGNNEQFF.

CDR3 loop: CASSSQISGGADTQYF. For the CDR3, the DNA is TGTGCCAGCAGCTCTCAAATTAGCGGGGGGGCAGATACGCAGTATTTT. The chain couples TRBV11-2 to TRBJ2-3, with TRBD2 matching over 11 bases. V shed 4 bases and J 4 bases; nucleotides not matched to a gene: 7. CDR3 size: 16 residues. The V gene's germline CDR1 is SGHAT and CDR2 FQNNGV.

The chain employs TRBV11-2 and TRBJ2-1, with D possibly being TRBD2 (5 bases). In germline, CDR1 is SGHAT, CDR2 FQNNGV. This CDR3 is built from 13 residues. V lost 3 bases and J 4 bases, leaving 7 bases between the germline ends. CDR3 amino acids: CASSFTGYNEQFF. The CDR3 bases are TGTGCCAGCAGCTTCACGGGATACAATGAGCAGTTCTTC.

The chain employs TRBV7-8 and TRBJ2-1; TRBD2 matches at 10 bases. With 3 bases clipped from V and 7 bases from J, the junction kept 6 bases outside the gene matches. CDR1 is SGHVS, CDR2 FQNEAQ, per germline. The CDR3 runs to 15 residues. In DNA form, the CDR3 reads TGTGCCAGCAGCTTTGGTAGCGGGGGGAGGAATGAGCAGTTCTTC. It translates to CASSFGSGGRNEQFF.

The chain combines TRBV7-8 with TRBJ2-1; TRBD2 aligns across 9 bases. The CDR3 runs to 15 residues. CDR1 is SGHVS, CDR2 FQNEAQ, per germline. The ends lost 3 bases at V and 7 bases at J; junction bases unmatched: 7. The CDR3 sequence is CASSFLSGSQNEQFF. The DNA for the CDR3 is TGTGCCAGCAGCTTCCTTAGCGGGAGTCAGAATGAGCAGTTCTTC.

CDR3 amino acids: CASSSGTGMNQPQHF. CDR3 in DNA: TGTGCCAGCAGCTCCGGGACAGGGATGAATCAGCCCCAGCATTTT. This sequence joins TRBV7-6 and TRBJ1-5, with TRBD1 identical over 9 bases. This CDR3 spans 15 amino acids. The V gene's germline CDR1 is SGHVS and CDR2 FNYEAQ. The V gene end was trimmed by 4 bases and the J gene end by 4 bases; junction bases not matched to a gene: 5.